The subject of this entry is one T cell receptor beta chain. V lost 5 bases and J lost 2, with 12 bases in between. CDR3 length: 14 amino acids. Germline values: CDR1 MNHNS, CDR2 SASEGT. Amplification used 60 Vbeta primers and 13 Jbeta primers. Sequencing was performed with immunoSEQ multiplex PCR; in TCRdb, only in-frame clones are kept and a portion is missing. The sample has about 140,000 clones, about three quarters seen once. The data belong to a study of cytomegalovirus exposure and HLA in healthy donors. The genes are TRBV6-1 and TRBJ2-5, with no clear D. The clonotype comes from a human donor in good health. Sequenced sample: PBMCs. The CDR3 loop reads CASSRVPFQETQYF. The CDR3 DNA reads as TGTGCCAGCAGTCGGGTCCCTTTTCAAGAGACCCAGTACTTC.